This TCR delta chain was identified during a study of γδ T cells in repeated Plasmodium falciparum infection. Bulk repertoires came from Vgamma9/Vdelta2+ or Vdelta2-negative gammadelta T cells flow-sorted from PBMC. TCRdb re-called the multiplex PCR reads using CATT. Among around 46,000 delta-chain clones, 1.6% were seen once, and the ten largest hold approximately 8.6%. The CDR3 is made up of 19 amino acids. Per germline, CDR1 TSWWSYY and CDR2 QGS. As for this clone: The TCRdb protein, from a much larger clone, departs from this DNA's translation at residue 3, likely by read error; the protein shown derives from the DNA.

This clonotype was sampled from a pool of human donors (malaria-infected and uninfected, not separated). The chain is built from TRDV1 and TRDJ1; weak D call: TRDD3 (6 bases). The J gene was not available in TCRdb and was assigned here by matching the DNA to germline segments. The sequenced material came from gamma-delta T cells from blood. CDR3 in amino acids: CAPGEDISGIPPYTDKLIF. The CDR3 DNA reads TGTGCTCCTGGGGAAGATATCTCCGGGATTCCCCCGTACACCGATAAACTCATCTTT.